The rows below give T cell receptor beta chains drawn from one sample of a study of blood T cell repertoires in COVID-19. Only in-frame clones appear in the TCRdb table, and some are missing; sequencing was by immunoSEQ multiplex PCR. The sample has approximately 320,000 clones, under 90% seen once. The specimen was peripheral blood. The source is a woman aged 25 to 39 with COVID-19, enrolled during active disease. CDR3s include the opening cysteine and the closing phenylalanine or tryptophan. The D gene is left open where the match is weak. Size values are once, few and many counts, or a class for expanded clones, and some rows have none.

v_gene,len,j_gene,d_gene,abundance,CDR3aa,CDR3nt
TRBV24-1,18,TRBJ2-2,TRBD1,.,CATETTPQGFAITGELFF,TGTGCCACCGAAACCACCCCACAGGGGTTTGCAATCACCGGGGAGCTGTTTTTT
TRBV5-1,14,TRBJ2-5,.,.,CASSLGRTQETQYF,TGCGCCAGCAGCTTGGGGAGAACCCAAGAGACCCAGTACTTC
TRBV6-5,13,TRBJ1-2,.,once,CASSFLFGYGYTF,TGTGCCAGCAGTTTTTTGTTCGGCTATGGCTACACCTTC
TRBV7-8,14,TRBJ2-5,.,.,CASSLASIKETQYF,TGTGCCAGCAGCTTAGCTTCTATCAAAGAGACCCAGTACTTC
TRBV19,15,TRBJ2-5,TRBD2,.,CASSRGGPRQETQYF,TGTGCCAGTAGTAGGGGAGGGCCTAGACAAGAGACCCAGTACTTC
TRBV5-8,13,TRBJ1-2,.,.,CASSLGANYGYTF,TGTGCCAGCAGCTTGGGAGCTAACTATGGCTACACCTTC
TRBV7-9,15,TRBJ2-1,.,.,CASSLLSTVYNEQFF,TGTGCCAGCAGCTTATTGAGTACAGTATACAATGAGCAGTTCTTC
TRBV6-5,15,TRBJ2-3,TRBD1,.,CASRDSPGGADTQYF,TGTGCCAGCAGGGACTCCCCAGGGGGCGCCGATACGCAGTATTTT
TRBV7-2,17,TRBJ1-2,.,.,CASSPLRGQRGNYGYTF,TGTGCCAGCAGCCCCTTGAGGGGTCAGCGGGGTAACTATGGCTACACCTTC
TRBV14,15,TRBJ2-1,TRBD1,.,CASSQWTGVVNEQFF,TGTGCCAGCAGCCAGTGGACAGGGGTGGTCAATGAGCAGTTCTTC
TRBV6-6,16,TRBJ2-2,TRBD2,.,CASSYTGGGITGELFF,TGTGCCAGCAGTTACACGGGCGGGGGGATCACCGGGGAGCTGTTTTTT
TRBV10-3,14,TRBJ2-1,TRBD2,once,CAIMAASGNNEQFF,TGTGCCATCATGGCGGCTAGCGGGAACAATGAGCAGTTCTTC
TRBV15,18,TRBJ1-2,.,.,CATSRDRAGYSANYGYTF,TGTGCCACCAGCAGAGATCGGGCAGGGTACTCAGCTAACTATGGCTACACCTTC
TRBV21-1,16,TRBJ2-7,.,.,CASSSTDRTHPYEQYF,TGTGCCAGCAGCAGCACCGACAGGACTCACCCCTACGAGCAGTACTTC
TRBV7-9,15,TRBJ1-4,.,.,CASSSAQGSDEKLFF,TGTGCCAGCAGCTCGGCACAGGGATCGGATGAAAAACTGTTTTTT
TRBV5-6,13,TRBJ1-2,TRBD1,.,CASSPTGVEGYTF,TGTGCCAGCAGCCCAACAGGGGTTGAGGGCTACACCTTC
TRBV21-1,14,TRBJ1-2,.,.,CASSKSTGVYGYTF,TGTGCCAGCAGCAAATCCACAGGGGTCTATGGCTACACCTTC
TRBV12-5,15,TRBJ1-5,.,.,CASGLGTASNQPQHF,TGTGCTAGTGGTTTGGGGACAGCTAGCAATCAGCCCCAGCATTTT
TRBV5-3,15,TRBJ2-7,TRBD2,.,CARSIGRLGYYEQYF,TGTGCCAGAAGCATCGGGAGGTTGGGTTACTACGAGCAGTACTTC
TRBV18,15,TRBJ1-5,.,.,CASSLGQHSNQPQHF,TGTGCCAGCTCACTTGGACAGCATAGCAATCAGCCCCAGCATTTT
TRBV5-4,13,TRBJ1-5,TRBD1,once,CASSRDRNQPQHF,TGTGCCAGCAGCAGGGACAGAAATCAGCCCCAGCATTTT
TRBV19,14,TRBJ2-1,.,.,CASRSDSSYNEQFF,TGTGCCAGTAGATCCGACAGCTCCTACAATGAGCAGTTCTTC
TRBV7-9,14,TRBJ1-5,.,.,CASSSSVNWQPQHF,TGTGCCAGCAGTTCCTCGGTCAACTGGCAGCCCCAGCATTTT
TRBV5-1,14,TRBJ2-3,TRBD2,once,CASSSRLAPDTQYF,TGCGCCAGCAGTTCAAGACTAGCCCCAGATACGCAGTATTTT
TRBV10-1,16,TRBJ2-1,.,.,CASSEWPVQGVNEQFF,TGCGCCAGCAGTGAGTGGCCGGTACAGGGTGTTAATGAGCAGTTCTTC
TRBV12-3/TRBV12-4,13,TRBJ1-3,.,.,CASSLHSGNTIYF,TGTGCCAGCAGTTTACACTCTGGAAACACCATATATTTT